These 5 T cell receptor beta chains were sequenced from one sample in a study of human T cells and chemical hapten exposure. TCRdb reprocessed the RACE reads via MiXCR and lists one record per CDR3 protein. This sample has roughly 90,000 distinct CDR3 sequences, with 9.6% found just once. Time point meaning: pre-sensitization, week 0. Treatment noted: therapeutic diphenylcyclopropenone sensitization with weekly scalp DPC. This sample comprised whole blood, obtained in connection with sensitization to the hapten diphenylcyclopropenone (DPC). The receptors derive from a woman between 40 and 50 years old with alopecia areata. Some clones in this sample may be carry-over from other donors' samples.

The chain uses TRBV7-9 and TRBJ2-1, with D possibly TRBD2 on 7 matching bases. CDR3 size: 16 residues. Trimming took 3 bases from V and 7 from J, leaving 19 bases between them. Germline V gives CDR1 SEHNR, CDR2 FQNEAQ (reference sequence). CDR3 bases: TGTGCCAGCAGCTTTCTGGGCGGGGGCCAGAGGAATGAGCAGTTCTTC. It translates to CASSFLGGGQRNEQFF.

The sample holds many counts of this clonotype. The chain uses TRBV4-3 and TRBJ1-1; 12 bases fit TRBD1. The CDR3 spans 15 residues. Germline-derived CDR1 and CDR2 are LGHNA and YSLEER. With 3 bases clipped from V and 7 bases from J, the junction kept 6 bases outside the gene matches. The CDR3 bases are TGCGCCAGCAGCCATGGGGACAGGGGGCACGGTGAAGCTTTCTTT. It encodes CASSHGDRGHGEAFF.

This clonotype was counted ten times or more. The rearrangement uses TRBV7-2 and TRBJ2-7; perhaps TRBD2 as D (6 bases). Deletions cut 1 base from V and 2 bases from J, with 15 bases between. The CDR3 spans 16 residues. Per germline, CDR1 SGHTA and CDR2 FQGNSA. The CDR3 here is CASSLVWVAATYEQYF. CDR3 bases: TGTGCCAGCAGCTTAGTATGGGTAGCGGCCACCTACGAGCAGTACTTC.

The chain employs TRBV6-2 or TRBV6-3 and TRBJ2-3, with 8 bases identical to TRBD2. Germline V gene data show CDR1 as MNHEY and CDR2 as SVGEGT. The CDR3 is 19 residues long. V trimming: 5 bases; J trimming: 3 bases; junction bases outside the gene matches: 19. CDR3 amino acids: CASSPQSGGIAGQTDTQYF. In DNA form, the CDR3 reads TGTGCCAGCAGTCCCCAAAGCGGGGGAATAGCGGGGCAGACAGATACGCAGTATTTT.

This clonotype has just a few counts. The chain uses TRBV7-2 and TRBJ2-2; D is possibly TRBD2 (6 bases). The germline gives CDR1 SGHTA, CDR2 FQGNSA. The CDR3 spans 16 residues. V was shortened by 7 bases and J by 0 bases, with 15 bases between the two germline ends. In nucleotides, the CDR3 is TGTGCCAGCAAAAGGGGAGGAGCCCCGAACACCGGGGAGCTGTTTTTT. Its translation is CASKRGGAPNTGELFF.